The rows below give T cell receptor beta chains drawn from one sample of a study of blood T cell repertoires in COVID-19. This table comes from immunoSEQ multiplex PCR, and its TCRdb copy is limited to in-frame clones, with some not included. The sample has approximately 400,000 clones, 85% to 90% seen once. The sample comprised PBMCs or T cells enriched from blood (not recorded which). These receptors came from a woman younger than 35 who had recovered from COVID-19. The CDR3 runs from the conserved cysteine through the conserved F or W.

j_call v_call cdr3_length cdr3_aa
TRBJ2-7 TRBV27 14 CASSLRESNYEQYF
TRBJ1-6 TRBV5-5 13 CASSRNGDSPLHF
TRBJ2-5 TRBV30 11 CAWSVQETQYF
TRBJ2-7 TRBV5-4 15 CASSKTSGSFYEQYF
TRBJ1-4 TRBV7-9 19 CASSPRGGRGSSTNEKLFF
TRBJ1-1 TRBV9 14 CASSLISGNTEAFF
TRBJ2-1 TRBV10-2 17 CASSESAAIIFYNEQFF
TRBJ2-7 TRBV5-6 14 CASSFGQGSAEQYF
TRBJ1-6 TRBV27 13 CASSLHPNSPLHF
TRBJ1-2 TRBV20-1 12 CSAGVEPYGYTF
TRBJ1-4 TRBV20-1 13 CSASPSINEKLFF
TRBJ1-5 TRBV4-1 16 CASSQDRGPTGQPQHF
TRBJ2-7 TRBV6-5 16 CASSYDTSGGTYEQYF
TRBJ2-3 TRBV5-1 14 CASSFGESTDTQYF
TRBJ1-2 TRBV30 14 CAWSVGSTNYGYTF
TRBJ1-1 TRBV12-3/TRBV12-4 13 CASTGLVNTEAFF
TRBJ1-1 TRBV5-1 16 CASSLQGQGMNTEAFF
TRBJ1-2 TRBV6-1 14 CASSAAVTTHGYTF
TRBJ1-6 TRBV15 14 CATSRGTDNSPLHF
TRBJ1-6 TRBV7-9 15 CASSWTRGLFSPLHF
TRBJ1-1 TRBV30 15 CAFRHLPLGNTEAFF
TRBJ2-7 TRBV29-1 13 CSVFRDTAYEQYF
TRBJ2-7 TRBV18 14 CASSPSAGIYEQYF
TRBJ1-1 TRBV3-1/TRBV3-2 16 CASSQTGGQTTRGAFF
TRBJ1-6 TRBV28 14 CASSLLGDNSPLHF
TRBJ1-1 TRBV19 12 CASTTGGEEAFF
TRBJ1-5 TRBV5-1 15 CASSPFGEGGQPQHF
TRBJ2-3 TRBV11-3 16 CASSLGRLTSTDTQYF
TRBJ1-3 TRBV7-9 14 CASSAAGSGNTIYF
TRBJ1-2 TRBV9 15 CASSVVGRGRDGYTF
TRBJ2-7 TRBV2 15 CASKGRDLLEIGQYF
TRBJ1-1 TRBV30 16 CAWSPLRRGGNTEAFF
TRBJ2-3 TRBV2 13 CASINDKGWAQYF
TRBJ1-2 TRBV28 12 CASSSTHHGYTF
TRBJ2-7 TRBV7-2 13 CASSLPGGHEQYF
TRBJ2-1 TRBV7-2 14 CASSSIVLANEQFF
TRBJ2-3 TRBV2 14 CASRLAGVTDTQYF
TRBJ1-2 TRBV12-3/TRBV12-4 13 CASTRRGSYGYTF
TRBJ1-1 TRBV12-3/TRBV12-4 13 CASSLSRSTEAFF
TRBJ2-5 TRBV7-6 16 CASSLAQQGRGETQYF
TRBJ1-2 TRBV3-1/TRBV3-2 14 CASSQIQRGYGYTF
TRBJ2-7 TRBV5-6 16 CASSLARLASSYEQYF
TRBJ2-7 TRBV27 13 CASSWGGRDEQYF
TRBJ2-7 TRBV5-6 13 CASSLYHSYEQYF
TRBJ1-1 TRBV9 15 CASSALDSLNTEAFF
TRBJ2-7 TRBV6-5 16 CASSYSGDRGRYEQYF
TRBJ2-1 TRBV6-6 18 CASSPRTSGDPTSYEQFF
TRBJ1-2 TRBV5-1 12 CASTDNDYGYTF
TRBJ2-2 TRBV5-4 15 CASSGGESGAGELFF
TRBJ2-7 TRBV7-6 14 CASSRAGGPYEQYF
TRBJ2-3 TRBV6-5 16 CASSYPNGGLTDTQYF